This TCR beta chain is from a study of cytomegalovirus exposure and HLA in healthy donors. Study results and caveats: The study flagged some 170 TCR beta chains as cytomegalovirus-associated. Within a later analysis, the majority of CMV-associated TCR beta chains appeared HLA-restricted.

CDR1 MRHNA and CDR2 SNTAGT come from the germline V gene. With 0 bases removed from V and 4 bases from J, the gap between germline ends came to 7 bases. The CDR3 consists of 14 residues. On this clone: Its antigen is currently unknown. Other DNA sequences in this sample translate to the same CDR3.

This PCR relied on a set of 60 Vbeta primers and 13 Jbeta primers. Measured with immunoSEQ multiplex PCR; TCRdb has only the in-frame clones, and not every one. The sample contains fewer than 200,000 clones, about 80% of which appear only once. The sequence was collected from a boy younger than 18 in good health and CMV-seronegative. The V call is TRBV6-4, the J call TRBJ2-1; tentatively, D is TRBD2 (6 bases). Sequenced input: PBMCs. Here the CDR3 reads CASSDSGGYNEQFF. CDR3 nucleotide sequence: TGTGCCAGCAGTGACTCGGGGGGATACAATGAGCAGTTCTTC.